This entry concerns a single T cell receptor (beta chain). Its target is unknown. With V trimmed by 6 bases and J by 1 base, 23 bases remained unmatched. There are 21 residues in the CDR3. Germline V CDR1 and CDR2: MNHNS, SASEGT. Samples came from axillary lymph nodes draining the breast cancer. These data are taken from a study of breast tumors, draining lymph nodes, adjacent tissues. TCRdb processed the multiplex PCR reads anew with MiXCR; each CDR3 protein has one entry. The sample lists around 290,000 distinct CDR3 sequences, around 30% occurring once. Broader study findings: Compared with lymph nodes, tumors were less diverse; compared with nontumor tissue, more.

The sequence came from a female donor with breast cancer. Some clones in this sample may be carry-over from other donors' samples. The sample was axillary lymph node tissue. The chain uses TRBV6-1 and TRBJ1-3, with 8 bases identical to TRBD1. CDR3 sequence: CASSLYGTDNEQGASGNTIYF. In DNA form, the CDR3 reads TGTGCCAGCAGCCTTTATGGGACAGACAATGAGCAGGGGGCGTCTGGAAACACCATATATTTT.